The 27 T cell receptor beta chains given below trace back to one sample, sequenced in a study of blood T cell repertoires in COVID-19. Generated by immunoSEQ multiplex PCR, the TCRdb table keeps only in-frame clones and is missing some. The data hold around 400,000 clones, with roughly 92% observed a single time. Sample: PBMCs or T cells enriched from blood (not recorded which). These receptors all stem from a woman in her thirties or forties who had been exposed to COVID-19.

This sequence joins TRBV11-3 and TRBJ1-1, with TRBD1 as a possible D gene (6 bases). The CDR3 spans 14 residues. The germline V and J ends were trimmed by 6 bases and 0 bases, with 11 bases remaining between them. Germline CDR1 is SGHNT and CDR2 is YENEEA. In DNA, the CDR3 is TGTGCCAGCAGTCCCGGGACATTGAACACTGAAGCTTTCTTT. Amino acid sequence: CASSPGTLNTEAFF.

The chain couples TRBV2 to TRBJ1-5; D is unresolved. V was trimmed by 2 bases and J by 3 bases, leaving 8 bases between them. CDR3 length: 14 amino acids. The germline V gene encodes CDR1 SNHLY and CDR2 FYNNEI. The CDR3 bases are TGTGCCAGCAGTGAAAGGAGGGCCAATCAGCCCCAGCATTTT. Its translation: CASSERRANQPQHF.

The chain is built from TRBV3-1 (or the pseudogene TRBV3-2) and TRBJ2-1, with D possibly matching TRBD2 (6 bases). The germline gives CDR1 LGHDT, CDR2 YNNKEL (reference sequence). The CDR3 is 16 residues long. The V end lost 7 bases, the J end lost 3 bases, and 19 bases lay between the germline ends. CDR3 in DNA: TGTGCCAGCACCTCTGGCTCGGGAGATGGCTACAATGAGCAGTTCTTC. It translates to CASTSGSGDGYNEQFF.

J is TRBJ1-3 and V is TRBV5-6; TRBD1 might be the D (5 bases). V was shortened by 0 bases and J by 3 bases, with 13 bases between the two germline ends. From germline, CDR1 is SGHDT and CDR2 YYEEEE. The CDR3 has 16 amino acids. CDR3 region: CASSLEGRGIGNTIYF. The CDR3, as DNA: TGTGCCAGCAGCTTGGAGGGGCGGGGGATTGGAAACACCATATATTTT.

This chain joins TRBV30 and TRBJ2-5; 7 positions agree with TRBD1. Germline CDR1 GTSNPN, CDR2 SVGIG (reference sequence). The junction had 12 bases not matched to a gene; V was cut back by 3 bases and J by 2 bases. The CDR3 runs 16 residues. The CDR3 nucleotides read TGTGCCTGGAGCTACCCTCCGGGACAGAGACAAGAGACCCAGTACTTC. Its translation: CAWSYPPGQRQETQYF. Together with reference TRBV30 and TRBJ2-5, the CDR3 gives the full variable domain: SQTIHQWPATLVQPVGSPLSLECTVEGTSNPNLYWYRQAAGRGLQLLFYSVGIGQISSEVPQNLSASRPQDRQFILSSKKLLLSDSGFYLCAWSYPPGQRQETQYFGPGTRLLVL.

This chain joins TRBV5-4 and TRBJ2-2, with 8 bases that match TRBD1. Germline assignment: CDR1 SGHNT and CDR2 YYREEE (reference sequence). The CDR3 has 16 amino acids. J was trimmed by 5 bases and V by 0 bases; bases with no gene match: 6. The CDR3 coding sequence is TGTGCCAGCAGCTTGGCCGGACAGGGTAGGACCGGGGAGCTGTTTTTT. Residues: CASSLAGQGRTGELFF.

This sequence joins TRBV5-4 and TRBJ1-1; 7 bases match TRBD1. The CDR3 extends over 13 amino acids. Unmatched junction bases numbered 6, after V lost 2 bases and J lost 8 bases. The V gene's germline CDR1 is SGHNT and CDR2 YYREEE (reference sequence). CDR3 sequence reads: CASSLEQGLEAFF. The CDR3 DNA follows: TGTGCCAGCAGCTTAGAACAGGGGCTGGAAGCTTTCTTT.

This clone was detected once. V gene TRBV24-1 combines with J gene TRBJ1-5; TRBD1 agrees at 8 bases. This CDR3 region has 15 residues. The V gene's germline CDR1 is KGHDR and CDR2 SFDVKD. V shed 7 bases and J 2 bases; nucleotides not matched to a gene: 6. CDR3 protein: CATSLTGGGNQPQHF. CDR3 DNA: TGTGCCACCAGCTTAACAGGGGGAGGCAATCAGCCCCAGCATTTT.

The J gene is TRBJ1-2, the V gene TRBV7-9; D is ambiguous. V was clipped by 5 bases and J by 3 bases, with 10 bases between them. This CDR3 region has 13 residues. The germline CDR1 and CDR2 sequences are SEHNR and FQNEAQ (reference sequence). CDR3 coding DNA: TGTGCCAGCAGCCGCCCATCAGACTATGGCTACACCTTC. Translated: CASSRPSDYGYTF.

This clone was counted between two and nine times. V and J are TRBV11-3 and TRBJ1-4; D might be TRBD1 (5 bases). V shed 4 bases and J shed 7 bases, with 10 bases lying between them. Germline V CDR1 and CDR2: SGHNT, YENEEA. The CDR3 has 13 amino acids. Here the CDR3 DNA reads TGTGCCAGCAGCTCCCGGACACCTGAAAAACTGTTTTTT. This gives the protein CASSSRTPEKLFF.

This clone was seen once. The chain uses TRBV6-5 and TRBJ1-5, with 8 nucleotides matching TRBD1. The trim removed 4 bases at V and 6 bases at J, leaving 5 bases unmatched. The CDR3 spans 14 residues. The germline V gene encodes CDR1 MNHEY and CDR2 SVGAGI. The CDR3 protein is CASSLQGESQPQHF. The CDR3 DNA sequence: TGTGCCAGCAGTTTACAGGGGGAGAGTCAGCCCCAGCATTTT.

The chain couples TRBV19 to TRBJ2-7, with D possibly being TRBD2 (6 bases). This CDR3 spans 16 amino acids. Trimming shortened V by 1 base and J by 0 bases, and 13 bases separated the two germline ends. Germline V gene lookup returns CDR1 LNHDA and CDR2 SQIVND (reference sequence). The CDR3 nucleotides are TGTGCCAGTAGTATAGTAGCGCGGGGAGGCTCCTACGAGCAGTACTTC. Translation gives CASSIVARGGSYEQYF.

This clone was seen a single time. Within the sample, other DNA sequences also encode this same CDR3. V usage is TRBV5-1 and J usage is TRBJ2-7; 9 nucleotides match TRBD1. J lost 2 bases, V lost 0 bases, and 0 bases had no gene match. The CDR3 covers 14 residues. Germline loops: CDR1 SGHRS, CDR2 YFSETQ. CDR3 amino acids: CASSLDRGPYEQYF. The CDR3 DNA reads TGCGCCAGCAGCTTGGACAGGGGGCCCTACGAGCAGTACTTC. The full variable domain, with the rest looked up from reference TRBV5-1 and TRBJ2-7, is KAGVTQTPRYLIKTRGQQVTLSCSPISGHRSVSWYQQTPGQGLQFLFEYFSETQRNKGNFPGRFSGRQFSNSRSEMNVSTLELGDSALYLCASSLDRGPYEQYFGPGTRLTVT.

This CDR3 is CASSLAPGTAEKLHEQYF. The CDR3 region has the DNA TGTGCCAGCAGCTTAGCTCCGGGAACCGCCGAGAAGCTCCACGAGCAGTACTTC. The rearrangement uses TRBV7-6 and TRBJ2-7, with D tentatively TRBD2 (5 bases). The length of the CDR3 is 18 residues. V shed 0 bases and J shed 5 bases, with 23 bases lying between them. Germline V gene sequence: CDR1 SGHVS, CDR2 FNYEAQ.

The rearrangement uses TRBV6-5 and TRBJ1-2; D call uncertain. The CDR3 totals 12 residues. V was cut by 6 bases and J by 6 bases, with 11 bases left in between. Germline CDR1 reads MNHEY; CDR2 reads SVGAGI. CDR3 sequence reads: CASSRGHDGYTF. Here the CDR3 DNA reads TGTGCCAGCAGCCGCGGCCACGATGGCTACACCTTC.

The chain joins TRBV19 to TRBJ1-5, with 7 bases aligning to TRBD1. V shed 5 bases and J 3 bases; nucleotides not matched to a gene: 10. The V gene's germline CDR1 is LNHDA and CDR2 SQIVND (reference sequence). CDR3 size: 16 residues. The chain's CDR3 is CASSLEGALANQPQHF. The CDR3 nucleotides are TGTGCCAGTAGTCTTGAGGGGGCGTTAGCCAATCAGCCCCAGCATTTT.

The CDR3 coding sequence is TGTGCCAGCAGCTTAGGAATGGGGCGGAACACTGAAGCTTTCTTT. It encodes CASSLGMGRNTEAFF. The V call is TRBV7-2, the J call TRBJ1-1; TRBD1 might be the D (5 bases). Trimming removed 1 base from V and 1 base from J, with 10 bases in between. Germline V gives CDR1 SGHTA, CDR2 FQGNSA. This CDR3 comprises 15 residues. The entire variable domain, with the rest obtained from reference TRBV7-2 and TRBJ1-1, is as follows: GAGVSQSPSNKVTEKGKDVELRCDPISGHTALYWYRQSLGQGLEFLIYFQGNSAPDKSGLPSDRFSAERTGGSVSTLTIQRTQQEDSAVYLCASSLGMGRNTEAFFGQGTRLTVV.

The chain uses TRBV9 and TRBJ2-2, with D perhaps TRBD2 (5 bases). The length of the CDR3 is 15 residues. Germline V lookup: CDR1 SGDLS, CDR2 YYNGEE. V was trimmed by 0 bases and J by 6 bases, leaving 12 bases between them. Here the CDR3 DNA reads TGTGCCAGCAGCGTAGACCCCAATAGCGCCGGGGAGCTGTTTTTT. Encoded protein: CASSVDPNSAGELFF.

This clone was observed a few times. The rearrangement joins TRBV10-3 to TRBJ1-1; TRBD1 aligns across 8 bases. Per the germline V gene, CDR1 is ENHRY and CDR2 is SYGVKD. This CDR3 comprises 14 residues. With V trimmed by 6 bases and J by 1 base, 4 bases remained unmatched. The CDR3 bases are TGTGCCATCAGACCTCAGGGGGCGAACACTGAAGCTTTCTTT. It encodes CAIRPQGANTEAFF.

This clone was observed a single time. The CDR3 here is CASSEDSRNQPQHF. The DNA of the CDR3 is TGCGCCAGCAGCGAGGACAGTCGCAATCAGCCCCAGCATTTT. The V call is TRBV5-1, the J call TRBJ1-5; possible D gene TRBD1, 6 bases. V was shortened by 4 bases and J by 2 bases, with 10 bases between the two germline ends. The CDR3 runs 14 residues. Looked up from germline, CDR1 is SGHRS and CDR2 is YFSETQ.

CDR3 DNA: TGTGCCAGCAGAACCTCCAGGGGGCGTGTGATTGGGCACACCTTC. Translated, it gives CASRTSRGRVIGHTF. V usage is TRBV6-5 and J usage is TRBJ1-2, with 8 bases matching TRBD1. Germline CDR1 and CDR2: MNHEY and SVGAGI. J was trimmed by 12 bases and V by 6 bases; bases with no gene match: 18. There are 15 residues in the CDR3.

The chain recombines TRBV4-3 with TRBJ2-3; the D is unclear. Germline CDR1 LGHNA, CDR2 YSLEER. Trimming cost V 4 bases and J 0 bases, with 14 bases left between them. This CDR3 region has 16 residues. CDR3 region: CASSLGPAKSTDTQYF. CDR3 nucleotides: TGCGCCAGCAGCCTCGGTCCAGCGAAGAGCACAGATACGCAGTATTTT.

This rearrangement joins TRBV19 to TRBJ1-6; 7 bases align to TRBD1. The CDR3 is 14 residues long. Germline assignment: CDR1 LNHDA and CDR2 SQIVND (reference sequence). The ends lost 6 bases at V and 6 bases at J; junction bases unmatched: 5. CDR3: CASRTTGSNSPLHF. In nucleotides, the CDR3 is TGTGCCAGTAGAACGACAGGGAGTAATTCACCCCTCCACTTT.

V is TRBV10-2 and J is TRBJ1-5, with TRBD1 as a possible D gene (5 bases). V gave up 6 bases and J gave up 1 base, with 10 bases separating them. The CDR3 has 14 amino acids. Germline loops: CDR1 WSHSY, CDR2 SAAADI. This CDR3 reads CASSSPGSNQPQHF. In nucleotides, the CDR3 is TGCGCCAGCAGCTCTCCAGGGAGCAATCAGCCCCAGCATTTT.

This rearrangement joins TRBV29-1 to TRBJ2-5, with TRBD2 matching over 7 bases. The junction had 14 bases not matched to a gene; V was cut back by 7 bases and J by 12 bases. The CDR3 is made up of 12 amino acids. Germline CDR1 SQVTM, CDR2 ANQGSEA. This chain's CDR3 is CSAEGGSGLKYF. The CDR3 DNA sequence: TGCAGCGCCGAGGGCGGTAGCGGGCTTAAGTACTTC.

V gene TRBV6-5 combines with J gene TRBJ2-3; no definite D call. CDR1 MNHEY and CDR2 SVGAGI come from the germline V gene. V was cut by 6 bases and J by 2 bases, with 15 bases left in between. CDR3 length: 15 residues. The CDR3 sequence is CASSTVGQDTDTQYF. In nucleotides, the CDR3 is TGTGCCAGCAGCACAGTGGGCCAGGACACAGATACGCAGTATTTT.

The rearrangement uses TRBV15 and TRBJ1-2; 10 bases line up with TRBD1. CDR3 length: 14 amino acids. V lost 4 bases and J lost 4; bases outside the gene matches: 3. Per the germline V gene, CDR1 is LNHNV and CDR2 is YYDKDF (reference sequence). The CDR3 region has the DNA TGTGCCACCAGCATGGACAGGGGGGCCTATGGCTACACCTTC. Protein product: CATSMDRGAYGYTF.